Below, 21 T cell receptor beta chains from the same sample are listed, as sequenced in a study of T cell repertoires in cytomegalovirus infection (dated by TCRdb to the late 2010s). The sample was run on an Illumina HiSeq 1500. TCRdb passed the public sequencing reads through fastp at Q25 and MiXCR, retaining productive beta sequences. Rows are unified per CDR3 protein, each entry keeping the most common DNA and genes. For this sample the table gives about 740,000 distinct CDR3 sequences, of which 35% to 45% were detected only once. The ten largest clones represent around 3% of the sample. The sample consisted of PBMCs. These receptors were collected from a human donor in good health (CMV status not recorded). Some clones in this sample may be carry-over from other donors' samples.

This chain connects TRBV7-6 to TRBJ2-2; TRBD2 matches 13 bases. Germline CDR1 reads SGHVS; CDR2 reads FNYEAQ. This CDR3 is 16 amino acids long. Trimming cost V 5 bases and J 6 bases; bases outside gene matches: 6. Here the CDR3 reads CASSPTSGRPPGELFF. The CDR3 region has the DNA TGTGCCAGCAGCCCGACTAGCGGGAGGCCCCCCGGGGAGCTGTTTTTT.

A remark on this clonotype: The conserved phenylalanine or tryptophan normally closing the CDR3 is absent here, so this likely arose from a read error. V and J are TRBV27 and TRBJ2-1; 7 positions match TRBD2. The CDR3 is 18 amino acids. V dropped 5 bases and J dropped 3; count of bases not matched to a gene: 16. Germline assignment: CDR1 MNHEY and CDR2 SMNVEV (reference sequence). The CDR3 DNA is TGTGCCAGCAGTGCGGGTGGAAGGGGCGGGAGAAACTACAATGAGCAGTTCTTA. Translating it yields CASSAGGRGGRNYNEQFL.

This clonotype was counted between two and nine times. This rearrangement joins TRBV6-2 or TRBV6-3 to TRBJ2-7; D might be TRBD1 (5 bases). The germline V gene has CDR1 MNHEY and CDR2 SVGEGT. The CDR3 consists of 13 residues. V lost 4 bases, J lost 6 bases, and 13 bases lay in between. CDR3 region: CASSSLDRSEQYF. In nucleotides, the CDR3 is TGTGCCAGCAGTTCCCTCGACAGATCCGAGCAGTACTTC.

This chain connects TRBV7-8 to TRBJ1-5; D ambiguous. The CDR3 loop spans 15 amino acids. CDR1 is SGHVS and CDR2 is FQNEAQ in the germline V gene. Trimming cost V 3 bases and J 1 base, with 10 bases left between them. The CDR3 DNA is TGTGCCAGCAGCTTGTCTGTGACGAGCAATCAGCCCCAGCATTTT. Protein product: CASSLSVTSNQPQHF. The full variable domain, completed using reference TRBV7-8 and TRBJ1-5, is GAGVSQSPRYKVAKRGQDVALRCDPISGHVSLFWYQQALGQGPEFLTYFQNEAQLDKSGLPSDRFFAERPEGSVSTLKIQRTQQEDSAVYLCASSLSVTSNQPQHFGDGTRLSIL.

This clonotype has ten or more counts. The chain couples TRBV7-8 to TRBJ2-7; TRBD2 agrees at 7 bases. This CDR3 spans 13 amino acids. The germline V gene has CDR1 SGHVS and CDR2 FQNEAQ. The trim removed 5 bases at V and 5 bases at J, leaving 6 bases unmatched. The CDR3 sequence: CASSPSGIDEQYF. In nucleotides, the CDR3 is TGTGCCAGCAGCCCGAGCGGGATTGACGAGCAGTACTTC.

This chain uses TRBV7-9 with TRBJ1-2; D is unresolved. The germline V and J ends were trimmed by 4 bases and 8 bases, with 17 bases remaining between them. The CDR3 sequence is 14 residues long. Germline loops: CDR1 SEHNR, CDR2 FQNEAQ (reference sequence). CDR3 in DNA: TGTGCCAGCAGCTCGGACCCAAGCCTAGGCGGCTACACCTTC. Translating it yields CASSSDPSLGGYTF.

The gene calls are TRBV5-6 and TRBJ1-1; possible D gene TRBD1, 5 bases. The V and J ends lost 4 bases and 0 bases respectively, with 13 bases between them. Germline CDR1 reads SGHDT; CDR2 reads YYEEEE. The CDR3 has 15 residues. CDR3 nucleotides: TGTGCCAGCAGCCAAGACAGACTCATGAACACTGAAGCTTTCTTT. Residues: CASSQDRLMNTEAFF.

This clonotype was detected a few times. The rearrangement joins TRBV19 to TRBJ2-5; 10 nucleotides match TRBD1. The germline V gene encodes CDR1 LNHDA and CDR2 SQIVND (reference sequence). The CDR3 has 15 amino acids. J was trimmed by 5 bases and V by 3 bases; bases with no gene match: 6. CDR3 sequence (DNA): TGTGCCAGTAGTATTGGGGACAGGGGATGGGAGACCCAGTACTTC. Encoded protein: CASSIGDRGWETQYF.

The chain links TRBV2 to TRBJ2-7, with a tentative D call TRBD1 (6 bases). The CDR3 has 12 amino acids. The V gene lost 6 bases and the J gene lost 6 bases, with 12 bases spanning the gap. Germline assignment: CDR1 SNHLY and CDR2 FYNNEI. This chain's CDR3 is CASSYRAREQYF. The CDR3 DNA reads as TGTGCCAGCAGCTACAGGGCCCGCGAGCAGTACTTC. Drawing the rest from reference TRBV2 and TRBJ2-7, the complete variable domain is EPEVTQTPSHQVTQMGQEVILRCVPISNHLYFYWYRQILGQKVEFLVSFYNNEISEKSEIFDDQFSVERPDGSNFTLKIRSTKLEDSAMYFCASSYRAREQYFGPGTRLTVT.

This clonotype was counted between two and nine times. As DNA, the CDR3 is TGTGCCAGCAGTGGCGGAGTATTCGACAAGCTGCAGGGCACAGATACGCAGTATTTT. Residues: CASSGGVFDKLQGTDTQYF. The chain joins TRBV25-1 to TRBJ2-3; D not certain. This CDR3 is 19 amino acids long. V shed 4 bases and J shed 1 base, with 24 bases lying between them. CDR1 is MGHDK, CDR2 SYGVNS, per germline.

The count of this clonotype is one. This rearrangement joins TRBV7-2 to TRBJ1-5; D gene unclear. The CDR3 sequence is 15 residues long. Germline V gene lookup returns CDR1 SGHTA and CDR2 FQGNSA. Trimming took off 5 bases at V and 3 bases at J, with 14 bases between the two ends. The CDR3 loop reads CASSPRGRTNQPQHF. The DNA for the CDR3 is TGTGCCAGCAGCCCCCGTGGACGGACCAATCAGCCCCAGCATTTT.

A note on this clonotype: Given a much more abundant clone one base away, this may be a read error. The chain joins TRBV7-2 to TRBJ2-3; D is perhaps TRBD1 or TRBD2 (5 bases each). Germline V gene sequence: CDR1 SGHTA, CDR2 FQGNSA. This CDR3 is 16 amino acids long. CDR3: CASSSRLTASTETQYF. As DNA, the CDR3 is TGTGCCAGCAGCTCCCGCTTGACAGCTAGCACAGAGACGCAGTATTTT.

The J gene is TRBJ2-1, the V gene TRBV5-5; perhaps TRBD1 as D (6 bases). Deletions cut 2 bases from V and 2 bases from J, with 8 bases between. Germline CDR1 reads SGHKS; CDR2 reads YYEKEE (reference sequence). CDR3 size: 14 residues. CDR3 in DNA: TGTGCCAGCAGCTTATGGGGGCCCTACAATGAGCAGTTCTTC. As protein: CASSLWGPYNEQFF.

This rearrangement joins TRBV7-6 to TRBJ2-2, with D possibly TRBD1 on 5 matching bases. Per germline, CDR1 SGHVS and CDR2 FNYEAQ. The CDR3 sequence is 16 residues long. The germline V and J ends were trimmed by 4 bases and 5 bases, with 17 bases remaining between them. The CDR3 loop is CASSSHAQAQTGELFF. CDR3 nucleotides: TGTGCCAGCAGCTCCCACGCACAGGCCCAAACCGGGGAGCTGTTTTTT.

The chain carries TRBV14 and TRBJ2-1; D might be TRBD2 (6 bases). The germline gives CDR1 SGHDN, CDR2 FVKESK. Trimming shortened V by 6 bases and J by 4 bases, and 16 bases separated the two germline ends. The length of the CDR3 is 15 residues. CDR3 in DNA: TGTGCCAGCAGAAAACGGGGGTCCAAATACAATGAGCAGTTCTTC. Translating it yields CASRKRGSKYNEQFF.

The rearrangement links TRBV25-1 to TRBJ2-5; D call uncertain. Trimming left V 1 base short and J 7 bases short, with 13 bases between. CDR3 length: 14 residues. Germline V lookup: CDR1 MGHDK, CDR2 SYGVNS. The CDR3 reads CASSESLDPATQYF. The CDR3 DNA reads as TGTGCCAGCAGTGAATCCTTAGACCCGGCGACCCAGTACTTC.

This clonotype was picked up a small number of times. The chain employs TRBV29-1 and TRBJ1-1; weak D call: TRBD1 (6 bases). The CDR3 sequence is 13 residues long. Trimming took off 7 bases at V and 0 bases at J, with 12 bases between the two ends. The germline V gene has CDR1 SQVTM and CDR2 ANQGSEA. DNA for the CDR3: TGCAGCGAATCAGGGGTGGTGAACACTGAAGCTTTCTTT. As protein: CSESGVVNTEAFF.

The gene calls are TRBV20-1 and TRBJ2-1; 12 positions agree with TRBD2. Germline V CDR1 and CDR2: DFQATT, SNEGSKA (reference sequence). CDR3 length equals 19 residues. Unmatched junction bases numbered 17, after V lost 6 bases and J lost 2 bases. The CDR3: CSAKISASGRGGPYNEQFF. DNA of the CDR3: TGCAGTGCAAAAATCTCGGCTAGCGGGAGGGGGGGCCCCTACAATGAGCAGTTCTTC.

The chain has TRBV7-4 and TRBJ2-1; 8 bases line up with TRBD2. Trimming cost V 6 bases and J 6 bases; bases outside gene matches: 10. CDR3 length: 15 residues. CDR1 is SGHVT, CDR2 SQSDAQ, per germline. The CDR3 protein is CASSRVAGSSNEQFF. CDR3 DNA sequence: TGTGCCAGCAGTCGAGTAGCGGGATCTTCCAATGAGCAGTTCTTC.

CDR3 in amino acids: CASSIDHTGTSIPGAFF. In DNA form, the CDR3 reads TGTGCCAGTAGTATAGACCATACCGGGACGTCGATCCCCGGGGCTTTCTTT. J is TRBJ1-1 and V is TRBV19; the D gene is possibly TRBD1 (5 bases). The V end was cut by 0 bases, the J end by 11 bases, with 25 bases between. The CDR3 covers 17 residues. The V gene's germline CDR1 is LNHDA and CDR2 SQIVND (reference sequence).

This clonotype turned up a few times. The gene calls are TRBV6-6 and TRBJ2-2; D gene unclear. This CDR3 is built from 13 residues. Trimming pared 6 bases from V and 2 bases from J, leaving 7 bases between. Germline V gives CDR1 MNHNY, CDR2 SVGAGI (reference sequence). The CDR3 DNA follows: TGTGCCAGCAGGCCCACTAACACCGGGGAGCTGTTTTTT. This translates into CASRPTNTGELFF.